A single sample gave rise to the 2 T cell receptor beta chains below, sequenced in a study of T-cell memory formation after mild COVID-19. TCRdb re-called the 5' RACE reads through MiXCR, storing one row per CDR3 protein. The sample has 470,000 or so distinct CDR3 sequences, approximately 18% seen once; the top ten hold around an eighth. The sample was PBMCs or a T cell subset sorted from them (not recorded which). These receptor sequences come from an adult woman who had mild COVID-19 (a few samples of this study predate the infection). Cell type and time point are not known.

This clonotype has just a few counts. J is TRBJ2-1 and V is TRBV10-3; D not certain. Trimming removed 10 bases from V and 10 bases from J, with 14 bases in between. This CDR3 contains 11 residues. Germline CDR1 ENHRY, CDR2 SYGVKD. The chain's CDR3 is CATRYTWEQFF. Here the CDR3 DNA reads TGTGCCACCAGGTATACGTGGGAGCAGTTCTTC.

This clonotype has just a few counts. J is TRBJ2-1 and V is TRBV6-1; a weak D match, TRBD2 (6 bases). Trimming cost V 10 bases and J 5 bases, with 24 bases left between them. From germline, CDR1 is MNHNS and CDR2 SASEGT. The CDR3 is made up of 16 amino acids. As DNA, the CDR3 is TGTGCCACAACACCCATAGGGACTTCCGCCCACAATGAGCAGTTCTTC. It translates to CATTPIGTSAHNEQFF.